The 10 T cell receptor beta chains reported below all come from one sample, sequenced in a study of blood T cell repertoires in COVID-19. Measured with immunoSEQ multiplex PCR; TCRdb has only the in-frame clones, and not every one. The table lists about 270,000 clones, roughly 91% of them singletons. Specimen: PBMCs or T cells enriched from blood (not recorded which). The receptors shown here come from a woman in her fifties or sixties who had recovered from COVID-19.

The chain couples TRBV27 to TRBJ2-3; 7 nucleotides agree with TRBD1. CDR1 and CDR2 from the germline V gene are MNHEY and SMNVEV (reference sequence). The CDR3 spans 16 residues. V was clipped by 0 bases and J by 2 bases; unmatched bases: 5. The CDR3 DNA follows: TGTGCCAGCAGTTTATCCTCCGGGACAGTCACAGATACGCAGTATTTT. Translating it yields CASSLSSGTVTDTQYF.

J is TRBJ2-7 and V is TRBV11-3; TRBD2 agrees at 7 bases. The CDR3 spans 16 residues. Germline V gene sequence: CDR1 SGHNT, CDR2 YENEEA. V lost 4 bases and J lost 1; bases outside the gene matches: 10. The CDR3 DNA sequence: TGTGCCAGCAGCTACTCCTTAGCGGGCCATTCCTACGAGCAGTACTTC. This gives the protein CASSYSLAGHSYEQYF.

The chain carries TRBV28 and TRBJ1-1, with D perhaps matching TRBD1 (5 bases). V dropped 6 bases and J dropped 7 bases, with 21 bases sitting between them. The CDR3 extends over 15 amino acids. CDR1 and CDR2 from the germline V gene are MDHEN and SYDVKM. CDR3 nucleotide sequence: TGTGCCAGCAGCTCCCCTTGGGAGGGGTCTTATGAAGCTTTCTTT. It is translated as CASSSPWEGSYEAFF.

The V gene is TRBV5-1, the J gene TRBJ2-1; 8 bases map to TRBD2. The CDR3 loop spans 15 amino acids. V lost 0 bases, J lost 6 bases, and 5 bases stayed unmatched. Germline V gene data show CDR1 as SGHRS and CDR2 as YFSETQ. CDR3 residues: CASSLGSGIGNEQFF. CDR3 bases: TGCGCCAGCAGCTTGGGTAGCGGGATAGGCAATGAGCAGTTCTTC.

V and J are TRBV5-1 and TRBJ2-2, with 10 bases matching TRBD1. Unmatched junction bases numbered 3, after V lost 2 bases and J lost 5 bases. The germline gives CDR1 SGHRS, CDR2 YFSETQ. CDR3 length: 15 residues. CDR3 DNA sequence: TGCGCCAGCAGCTTCGAGGGACAGGGGACCGGGGAGCTGTTTTTT. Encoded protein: CASSFEGQGTGELFF.

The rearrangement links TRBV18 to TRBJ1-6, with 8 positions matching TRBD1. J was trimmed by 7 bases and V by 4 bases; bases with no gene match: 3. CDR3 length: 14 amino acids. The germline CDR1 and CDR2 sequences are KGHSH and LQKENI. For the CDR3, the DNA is TGTGCCAGCTCACGACAGGGGCACAATTCACCCCTCCACTTT. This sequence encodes CASSRQGHNSPLHF.

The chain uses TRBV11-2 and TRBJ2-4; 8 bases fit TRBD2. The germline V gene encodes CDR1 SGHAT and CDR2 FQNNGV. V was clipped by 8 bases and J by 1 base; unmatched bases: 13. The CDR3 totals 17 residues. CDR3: CASGTGAGGFAKNIQYF. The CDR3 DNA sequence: TGTGCCAGCGGAACCGGCGCGGGAGGTTTTGCCAAAAACATTCAGTACTTC. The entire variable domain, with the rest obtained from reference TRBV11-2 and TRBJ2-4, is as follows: EAGVAQSPRYKIIEKRQSVAFWCNPISGHATLYWYQQILGQGPKLLIQFQNNGVVDDSQLPKDRFSAERLKGVDSTLKIQPAKLEDSAVYLCASGTGAGGFAKNIQYFGAGTRLSVL.

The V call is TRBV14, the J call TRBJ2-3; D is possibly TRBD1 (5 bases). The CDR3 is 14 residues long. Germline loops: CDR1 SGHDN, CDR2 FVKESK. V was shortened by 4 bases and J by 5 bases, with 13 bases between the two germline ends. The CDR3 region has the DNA TGTGCCAGCAGCCGGGGCCCGCTGGGAGATACGCAGTATTTT. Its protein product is CASSRGPLGDTQYF.

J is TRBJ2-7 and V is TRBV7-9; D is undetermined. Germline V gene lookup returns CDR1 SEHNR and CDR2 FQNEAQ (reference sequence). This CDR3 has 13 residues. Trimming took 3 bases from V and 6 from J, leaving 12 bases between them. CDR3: CASSFWPSGEQYF. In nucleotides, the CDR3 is TGTGCCAGCAGCTTTTGGCCGTCAGGCGAGCAGTACTTC. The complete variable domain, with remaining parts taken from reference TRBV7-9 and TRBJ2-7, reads DTGVSQNPRHKITKRGQNVTFRCDPISEHNRLYWYRQTLGQGPEFLTYFQNEAQLEKSRLLSDRFSAERPKGSFSTLEIQRTEQGDSAMYLCASSFWPSGEQYFGPGTRLTVT.

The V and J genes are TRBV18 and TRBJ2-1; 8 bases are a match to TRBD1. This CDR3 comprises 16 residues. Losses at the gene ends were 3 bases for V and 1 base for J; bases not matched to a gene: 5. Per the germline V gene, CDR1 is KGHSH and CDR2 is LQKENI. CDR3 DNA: TGTGCCAGCTCACCGACAGGGGTAGGGTCCTACAATGAGCAGTTCTTC. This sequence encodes CASSPTGVGSYNEQFF.